These T cell receptor beta chains were read from a single sample in a study of blood T cell repertoires in COVID-19. The protocol was immunoSEQ multiplex PCR, while the TCRdb copy is restricted to in-frame clones and leaves out a portion. The sample carries over 150,000 clones, around four fifths recorded once. Sequenced sample: peripheral blood. These receptors came from a woman in her sixties with acute or convalescent COVID-19. The CDR3 runs from the conserved cysteine through the conserved F or W. D genes are given only for firm matches. The listing skips clone size in some rows; elsewhere it reads once, few, many or a size class.

j_gene: TRBJ1-2
len: 13
abundance: .
d_gene: .
v_gene: TRBV7-2
CDR3nt: TGTGCCAGCAGCTTCAGCGGGGCCCCCCGAGAGACCTTC
CDR3aa: CASSFSGAPRETF

j_gene: TRBJ2-7
len: 16
abundance: .
d_gene: TRBD2
v_gene: TRBV7-9
CDR3nt: TGTGCCAGCAGCCCGGGACTAGCGGGGGGTTTGCGCGAGCAGTACTTC
CDR3aa: CASSPGLAGGLREQYF

j_gene: TRBJ1-6
len: 15
abundance: .
d_gene: .
v_gene: TRBV6-6
CDR3nt: TGTGCCAGCACCGGGGGGGACTCCTATAATTCACCCCTCCACTTT
CDR3aa: CASTGGDSYNSPLHF

j_gene: TRBJ1-3
len: 13
abundance: .
d_gene: .
v_gene: TRBV7-8
CDR3nt: TGTGCCAGCAAGCGGACAGTTACAGACACCATATATTTT
CDR3aa: CASKRTVTDTIYF

j_gene: TRBJ2-5
len: 14
abundance: .
d_gene: .
v_gene: TRBV10-3
CDR3nt: TGTGCCATCAGTGATACTGACAAGGGGGAGACCCAGTACTTC
CDR3aa: CAISDTDKGETQYF

j_gene: TRBJ2-7
len: 13
abundance: once
d_gene: TRBD2
v_gene: TRBV12-3/TRBV12-4
CDR3nt: TGTGCCAGCAGTTTACTAGCGGGTTACGAGCAGTACTTC
CDR3aa: CASSLLAGYEQYF

j_gene: TRBJ2-7
len: 15
abundance: .
d_gene: TRBD1
v_gene: TRBV7-2
CDR3nt: TGTGCCAGCAGCTCACAGACAGGGACATCCTACGAGCAGTACTTC
CDR3aa: CASSSQTGTSYEQYF

j_gene: TRBJ1-4
len: 16
abundance: .
d_gene: TRBD1
v_gene: TRBV5-4
CDR3nt: TGTGCCAGCAGCTTGGAAGGGACAGGGGATTATGAAAAACTGTTTTTT
CDR3aa: CASSLEGTGDYEKLFF

j_gene: TRBJ1-1
len: 15
abundance: .
d_gene: .
v_gene: TRBV5-5
CDR3nt: TGTGCCAGCAGCTTGGGGCAGGGGTGGTCCACTGAAGCTTTCTTT
CDR3aa: CASSLGQGWSTEAFF

j_gene: TRBJ2-6
len: 20
abundance: .
d_gene: TRBD2
v_gene: TRBV5-1
CDR3nt: TGCGCCAGCAGCTTGTGGGCCGATAGCGGGGTCCCCTCGGGGGCCAACGTCCTGACTTTC
CDR3aa: CASSLWADSGVPSGANVLTF

j_gene: TRBJ1-1
len: 15
abundance: .
d_gene: TRBD1
v_gene: TRBV7-2
CDR3nt: TGTGCCAGCAGCTTACAGGGGGCCTCCTTCACTGAAGCTTTCTTT
CDR3aa: CASSLQGASFTEAFF

j_gene: TRBJ2-1
len: 16
abundance: .
d_gene: TRBD1
v_gene: TRBV19
CDR3nt: TGTGCCAGTAGTATCCAGACAGGGAGCTCCTACAATGAGCAGTTCTTC
CDR3aa: CASSIQTGSSYNEQFF

j_gene: TRBJ2-1
len: 15
abundance: .
d_gene: .
v_gene: TRBV7-2
CDR3nt: TGTGCCAGCAGGGCAGGGGTGAGCTCCTACAATGAGCAGTTCTTC
CDR3aa: CASRAGVSSYNEQFF

j_gene: TRBJ1-1
len: 14
abundance: .
d_gene: .
v_gene: TRBV28
CDR3nt: TGTGCCAGCAGTTTTGCGGGGTCCGGCACTGAAGCTTTCTTT
CDR3aa: CASSFAGSGTEAFF

j_gene: TRBJ1-6
len: 14
abundance: once
d_gene: .
v_gene: TRBV27
CDR3nt: TGTGCCAGCAGTTTAAGGCAGGTTGTTTCACCCCTCCACTTT
CDR3aa: CASSLRQVVSPLHF

j_gene: TRBJ2-3
len: 13
abundance: .
d_gene: .
v_gene: TRBV7-2
CDR3nt: TGTGCCAGCAGCTTAATGGCCTCAGATACGCAGTATTTT
CDR3aa: CASSLMASDTQYF

j_gene: TRBJ2-2
len: 15
abundance: .
d_gene: .
v_gene: TRBV10-2
CDR3nt: TGCGCCAGCAGTGAAGAGGTCTCGAACACCGGGGAGCTGTTTTTT
CDR3aa: CASSEEVSNTGELFF

j_gene: TRBJ1-5
len: 17
abundance: .
d_gene: .
v_gene: TRBV19
CDR3nt: TGTGCCAGTAGTATAGGCACAGGGAAGGGGAGCAATCAGCCCCAGCATTTT
CDR3aa: CASSIGTGKGSNQPQHF

j_gene: TRBJ1-2
len: 15
abundance: .
d_gene: .
v_gene: TRBV13
CDR3nt: TGTGCCAGCAGCTATAAAGGGACTGTCAGGGATGGCTACACCTTC
CDR3aa: CASSYKGTVRDGYTF

j_gene: TRBJ2-7
len: 16
abundance: .
d_gene: .
v_gene: TRBV11-2
CDR3nt: TGTGCCAGCAGCTTAGGTCTTGGCGGTAGCAAGTACGAGCAGTACTTC
CDR3aa: CASSLGLGGSKYEQYF

j_gene: TRBJ1-2
len: 11
abundance: .
d_gene: .
v_gene: TRBV20-1
CDR3nt: TGCAGTGTTGCGCAGGGAAATGGCTACACCTTC
CDR3aa: CSVAQGNGYTF

j_gene: TRBJ1-6
len: 15
abundance: few
d_gene: .
v_gene: TRBV4-3
CDR3nt: TGCGCCAGCAGCCAAGATCTCGAGTTCCCCTCACCCCTCCACTTT
CDR3aa: CASSQDLEFPSPLHF

j_gene: TRBJ2-7
len: 14
abundance: .
d_gene: .
v_gene: TRBV7-9
CDR3nt: TGTGCCAGCAGCTTCCAGTCGGAGGTGGGGGAGCAGTACTTC
CDR3aa: CASSFQSEVGEQYF

j_gene: TRBJ2-7
len: 14
abundance: .
d_gene: TRBD1
v_gene: TRBV19
CDR3nt: TGTGCCAGTACCGACGGACAGGGACCCTACGAGCAGTACTTC
CDR3aa: CASTDGQGPYEQYF

j_gene: TRBJ2-1
len: 13
abundance: .
d_gene: TRBD2
v_gene: TRBV5-6
CDR3nt: TGTGCCAGCAGCTTGTCGGGGGGAGATGAGCAGTTCTTC
CDR3aa: CASSLSGGDEQFF

j_gene: TRBJ2-5
len: 17
abundance: .
d_gene: TRBD2
v_gene: TRBV6-1
CDR3nt: TGTGCCAGCAGTGAGGGACTAGCGGGGGGGCCGGGCGAGACCCAGTACTTC
CDR3aa: CASSEGLAGGPGETQYF

j_gene: TRBJ1-1
len: 14
abundance: .
d_gene: .
v_gene: TRBV18
CDR3nt: TGTGCCAGCTCACCCCAGGGGCAGAGGACTGAAGCTTTCTTT
CDR3aa: CASSPQGQRTEAFF

j_gene: TRBJ1-2
len: 15
abundance: .
d_gene: .
v_gene: TRBV5-3
CDR3nt: TGTGCCAGAATCGGGGTGACTTATGGGCACTATGGCTACACCTTC
CDR3aa: CARIGVTYGHYGYTF

j_gene: TRBJ2-2
len: 21
abundance: once
d_gene: TRBD2
v_gene: TRBV27
CDR3nt: TGTGCCAGCAGTTTATATGCCCTAGCGGGGGCCTCTTTTACGAACACCGGGGAGCTGTTTTTT
CDR3aa: CASSLYALAGASFTNTGELFF

j_gene: TRBJ2-3
len: 16
abundance: .
d_gene: TRBD2
v_gene: TRBV5-8
CDR3nt: TGTGCCAGCAGCTCGTTCGGGGGGAAAAAAACAGATACGCAGTATTTT
CDR3aa: CASSSFGGKKTDTQYF

j_gene: TRBJ2-7
len: 15
abundance: .
d_gene: TRBD2
v_gene: TRBV5-1
CDR3nt: TGCGCCAGCAGCCTCCCGGGACTAGGCTCCTACGAGCAGTACTTC
CDR3aa: CASSLPGLGSYEQYF

j_gene: TRBJ1-5
len: 17
abundance: .
d_gene: .
v_gene: TRBV7-2
CDR3nt: TGTGCCAGCAGCTTACGGGGCGGGGTAGGTAGCAATCAGCCCCAGCATTTT
CDR3aa: CASSLRGGVGSNQPQHF

j_gene: TRBJ2-6
len: 15
abundance: .
d_gene: .
v_gene: TRBV19
CDR3nt: TGTGCCAGTAGTGATGGTGGCCTTGGGGCCAACGTCCTGACTTTC
CDR3aa: CASSDGGLGANVLTF

j_gene: TRBJ2-5
len: 12
abundance: once
d_gene: .
v_gene: TRBV11-2
CDR3nt: TGTGCCAGCAGCTTAAAAGGGGAGGCCCAGTACTTC
CDR3aa: CASSLKGEAQYF

j_gene: TRBJ2-7
len: 14
abundance: once
d_gene: .
v_gene: TRBV30
CDR3nt: TGTGCCTGGAGTGGCATGGGCATGCGCTACGAGCAGTACTTC
CDR3aa: CAWSGMGMRYEQYF

j_gene: TRBJ2-1
len: 16
abundance: few
d_gene: TRBD2
v_gene: TRBV28
CDR3nt: TGTGCCAGCAGTTTACCGGGACTAGCGGGGGGTAATGAGCAGTTCTTC
CDR3aa: CASSLPGLAGGNEQFF

j_gene: TRBJ1-5
len: 17
abundance: .
d_gene: TRBD1
v_gene: TRBV28
CDR3nt: TGTGCCAGCAGTGGTCCGACAGGGGGCAGGGACAATCAGCCCCAGCATTTT
CDR3aa: CASSGPTGGRDNQPQHF

j_gene: TRBJ1-2
len: 15
abundance: .
d_gene: TRBD1
v_gene: TRBV28
CDR3nt: TGTGCCAGCAGTTTAACTACAGGGGGTCACTATGGCTACACCTTC
CDR3aa: CASSLTTGGHYGYTF

j_gene: TRBJ1-5
len: 15
abundance: .
d_gene: .
v_gene: TRBV10-2
CDR3nt: TGCGCCAGCAGAGCCACGGGCAGGGATGATCAGCCCCAGCATTTT
CDR3aa: CASRATGRDDQPQHF

j_gene: TRBJ2-1
len: 15
abundance: .
d_gene: .
v_gene: TRBV4-1
CDR3nt: TGCGCCAGCAGCCAAGGCTCAGGGCTGGACAATGAGCAGTTCTTC
CDR3aa: CASSQGSGLDNEQFF

j_gene: TRBJ1-6
len: 12
abundance: .
d_gene: .
v_gene: TRBV12-3/TRBV12-4
CDR3nt: TGTGCCAGCAGTTTAGGGGCATCACCCCTCCACTTT
CDR3aa: CASSLGASPLHF

j_gene: TRBJ1-1
len: 13
abundance: .
d_gene: TRBD1
v_gene: TRBV29-1
CDR3nt: TGCAGCGTGGGGGACAGAATGAACACTGAAGCTTTCTTT
CDR3aa: CSVGDRMNTEAFF

j_gene: TRBJ2-7
len: 14
abundance: .
d_gene: TRBD1
v_gene: TRBV4-1
CDR3nt: TGCGCCAGCAGCAAGGGACAGGGGGAATACGAGCAGTACTTC
CDR3aa: CASSKGQGEYEQYF

j_gene: TRBJ2-7
len: 12
abundance: .
d_gene: TRBD1
v_gene: TRBV30
CDR3nt: TGTGCCTGGAGACAGGGGAAGAACGAGCAGTACTTC
CDR3aa: CAWRQGKNEQYF

j_gene: TRBJ1-4
len: 16
abundance: .
d_gene: TRBD1
v_gene: TRBV2
CDR3nt: TGTGCCAGCAGGATGATATGGGACAGCCTTAATGAAAAACTGTTTTTT
CDR3aa: CASRMIWDSLNEKLFF